This is a list of T cell receptor beta chains from one sample in a study of molecular identifiers for immune sequencing clone quantification. TCRdb processed the PCR reads anew with MiXCR; each CDR3 protein has one entry. The sample lists under 800,000 distinct CDR3 sequences, 25% occurring once. Source material: naive CD8+ T cells from blood, with Jurkat cell RNA spiked in. The receptors shown here come from a human donor in good health. Some libraries in this study had Jurkat cell RNA spiked in. Both conserved end residues are part of each CDR3.

cdr3_aa v_call
CASRRTSGRWTYNEQFF TRBV6-1
CASRDRDPYQETQYF TRBV12-3/TRBV12-4
CASSLAARAYNEQFF TRBV2
CASNYGGMNTEAFF TRBV6-5
CASSPDRGPNQPQHF TRBV6-5
CASGESGVETQYF TRBV27
CASSYSDRDRGPRKDYEQYF TRBV6-2/TRBV6-3
CSVESFSAGSYGQSF TRBV29-1
CASSLMGVAGGLDEQFF TRBV5-1
CASSLGQGVEKLFF TRBV27
CASQEGTYNSPHHF TRBV6-2/TRBV6-3
CSVGGAGELFF TRBV29-1
CASTRGWTQYF TRBV5-6
CASRAGTSQYNEQFF TRBV4-3
CASSDKLSSYNSPLHF TRBV2
CASSARPGPRTDTQYF TRBV9
CASSFRVPEAFF TRBV6-2/TRBV6-3
CATSRGSNDSPLHF TRBV28
CASSVGQGRPIGELFF TRBV9
CASSSLAGASSYKQYF TRBV7-9